The 5 T cell receptor beta chains listed next were all sequenced from one sample in a study of T cell clones after liver transplantation. Profiling relied on immunoSEQ multiplex PCR, and the TCRdb table lists in-frame clones only, not all of them. Of 20,000 to 25,000 clones in the sample, about four fifths are singletons; the top ten hold roughly 35%. The source was CD8+ T cells from blood, collected more than 52 months after liver transplant. These receptors came from a human patient who received a liver transplant. A share of the T cells may be of graft donor origin.

V usage is TRBV4-1 and J usage is TRBJ1-2; D remains unclear. The length of the CDR3 is 15 residues. Germline CDR1 reads MGHRA; CDR2 reads YSYEKL. The V end was cut by 1 base, the J end by 4 bases, with 13 bases between. The CDR3 loop reads CASSQALGAFYGYTF. In DNA form, the CDR3 reads TGCGCCAGCAGCCAAGCCCTGGGCGCCTTCTATGGCTACACCTTC.

The chain recombines TRBV7-9 with TRBJ2-1; no clear D. The CDR3 length is 14 residues. Trimming stripped 0 bases from V and 6 bases from J, with 9 bases between. Germline V gene sequence: CDR1 SEHNR, CDR2 FQNEAQ (reference sequence). This CDR3 reads CASSLAVGINEQFF. CDR3 in DNA: TGTGCCAGCAGCTTAGCGGTTGGTATCAATGAGCAGTTCTTC.

Only a few counts were recorded for this clone. J is TRBJ1-5 and V is TRBV6-1; D gene ambiguous. The CDR3 covers 14 residues. V was shortened by 4 bases and J by 1 base, with 8 bases between the two germline ends. The V gene's germline CDR1 is MNHNS and CDR2 SASEGT. CDR3 sequence: CASSVTASNQPQHF. Here the CDR3 DNA reads TGTGCCAGCAGTGTTACAGCCAGCAATCAGCCCCAGCATTTT.

This chain uses TRBV6-1 with TRBJ1-5; D is possibly TRBD1 (6 bases). The CDR3 loop spans 16 amino acids. V shed 4 bases and J shed 2 bases, with 15 bases lying between them. Germline CDR1 and CDR2: MNHNS and SASEGT. The CDR3 here is CASSGFWGQGNQPQHF. The CDR3 nucleotides read TGTGCCAGCAGTGGGTTTTGGGGGCAGGGCAATCAGCCCCAGCATTTT.

The V call is TRBV5-4, the J call TRBJ2-3; D possibly uses TRBD1 or TRBD2 (6 bases each). V lost 3 bases, J lost 1 base, and 12 bases lay in between. Germline V gene lookup returns CDR1 SGHNT and CDR2 YYREEE (reference sequence). The CDR3 has 15 residues. The CDR3 region is CASSYLGGRTDTQYF. The CDR3 DNA is TGTGCCAGCAGCTACTTGGGGGGCCGCACAGATACGCAGTATTTT.